This paragraph covers one TCR beta chain sequence. The target antigen is unknown. TCRdb re-analysed the reads in MiXCR, keeping a single row per CDR3 protein. The data show about 160,000 distinct CDR3 sequences, with about 20% seen just once and roughly 25% held by the top ten. Germline V gives CDR1 SGHVS, CDR2 FNYEAQ. The CDR3 totals 14 residues. Trimming pared 5 bases from V and 6 bases from J, leaving 14 bases between. The data originate from a study of T cell repertoires in cytomegalovirus infection. Turning to the study itself: HLA-B-restricted CMV epitopes that are well studied, plus recently identified HLA-C-restricted ones, were used by the study. Study findings and constraints: The ex vivo response was dominated by HLA-C-restricted CMV-specific TCR beta clonotypes. The cumulative frequency of public TCR beta families identified carriers of CMV plus the relevant HLA.

The sequence derives from a human donor in good health (CMV status not recorded). Some clones in this sample may be carry-over from other donors' samples. The chain employs TRBV7-6 and TRBJ1-3; D might be TRBD1 (6 bases). Sequenced material: CD8+ T cells from cultured PBMCs, taken from culture after CMV antigen stimulation. CDR3 in amino acids: CASSTSGTKNTIYF. CDR3 coding DNA: TGTGCCAGCAGCACCTCCGGGACAAAAAACACCATATATTTT.